This T cell receptor (beta chain) was sequenced for a study of T-cell memory formation after mild COVID-19. The CDR3 extends over 13 amino acids. CDR1 and CDR2 from the germline V gene are DFQATT and SNEGSKA (reference sequence). The V gene lost 2 bases and the J gene lost 0 bases, with 7 bases spanning the gap. From the 5' RACE reads, TCRdb called clonotypes with MiXCR, one entry per CDR3 protein. The table includes hundreds of thousands of distinct CDR3 sequences, about 22% detected once. Overall study results and limits: Nothing confirmed that second-wave clones peaking on day 37 were specific for SARS-CoV-2.

This clonotype has just one count. The antigen is not known. The sequenced material came from PBMCs or a T cell subset sorted from them (not recorded which). The genes are TRBV20-1 and TRBJ1-1, with a possible D match to TRBD1 (5 bases). This receptor was obtained from an adult woman who had mild COVID-19 (a few samples of this study predate the infection). Cell type and time point are not known. The CDR3 coding sequence is TGCAGTGCTAGACAGGGAGTGAACACTGAAGCTTTCTTT. Protein sequence: CSARQGVNTEAFF.